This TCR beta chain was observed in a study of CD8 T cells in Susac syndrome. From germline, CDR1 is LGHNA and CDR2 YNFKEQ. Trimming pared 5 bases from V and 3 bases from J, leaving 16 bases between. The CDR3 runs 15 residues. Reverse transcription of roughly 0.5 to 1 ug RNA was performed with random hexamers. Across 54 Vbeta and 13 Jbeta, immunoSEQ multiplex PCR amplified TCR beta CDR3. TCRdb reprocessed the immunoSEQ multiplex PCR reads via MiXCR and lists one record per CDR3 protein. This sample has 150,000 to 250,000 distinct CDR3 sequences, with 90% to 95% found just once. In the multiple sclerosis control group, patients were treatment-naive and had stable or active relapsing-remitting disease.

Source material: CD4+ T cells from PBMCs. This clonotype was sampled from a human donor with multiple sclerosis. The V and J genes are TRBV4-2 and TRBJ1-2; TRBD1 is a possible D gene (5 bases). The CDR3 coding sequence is TGTGCCAGCAGCTTCTCTAAAGGGGACTACTATGGCTACACCTTC. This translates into CASSFSKGDYYGYTF.